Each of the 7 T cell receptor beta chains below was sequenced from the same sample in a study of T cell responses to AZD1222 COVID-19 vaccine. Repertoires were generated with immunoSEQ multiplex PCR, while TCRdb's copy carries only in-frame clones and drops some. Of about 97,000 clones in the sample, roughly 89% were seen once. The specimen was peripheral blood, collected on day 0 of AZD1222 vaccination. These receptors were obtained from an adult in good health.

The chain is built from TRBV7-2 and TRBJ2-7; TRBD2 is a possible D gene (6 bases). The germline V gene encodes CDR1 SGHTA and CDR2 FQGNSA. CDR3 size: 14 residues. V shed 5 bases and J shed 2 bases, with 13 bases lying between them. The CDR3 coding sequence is TGTGCCAGCAGCGTCCCCGGGGGACCCTACGAGCAGTACTTC. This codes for CASSVPGGPYEQYF.

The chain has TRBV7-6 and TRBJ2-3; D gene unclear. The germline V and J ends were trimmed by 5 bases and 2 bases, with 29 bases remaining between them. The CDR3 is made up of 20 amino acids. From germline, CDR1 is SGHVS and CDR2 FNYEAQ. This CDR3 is CASSPIGTIWGSRSTDTQYF. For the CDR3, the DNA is TGTGCCAGCAGCCCGATCGGCACGATCTGGGGTAGTAGATCCACAGATACGCAGTATTTT.

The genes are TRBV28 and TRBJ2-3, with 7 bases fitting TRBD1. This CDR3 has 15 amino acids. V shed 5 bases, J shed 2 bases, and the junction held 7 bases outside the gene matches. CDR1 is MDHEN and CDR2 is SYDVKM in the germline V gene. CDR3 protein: CASSAPRGPTDTQYF. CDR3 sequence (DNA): TGTGCCAGCAGTGCCCCTAGGGGGCCCACAGATACGCAGTATTTT.

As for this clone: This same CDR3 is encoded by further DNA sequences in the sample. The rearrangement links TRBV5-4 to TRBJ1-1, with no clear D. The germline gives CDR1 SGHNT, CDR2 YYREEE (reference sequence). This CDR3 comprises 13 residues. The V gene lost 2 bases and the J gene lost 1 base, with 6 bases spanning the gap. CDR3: CASSLDPNTEAFF. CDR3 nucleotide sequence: TGTGCCAGCAGCTTAGACCCGAACACTGAAGCTTTCTTT. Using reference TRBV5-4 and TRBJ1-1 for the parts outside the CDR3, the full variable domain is ETGVTQSPTHLIKTRGQQVTLRCSSQSGHNTVSWYQQALGQGPQFIFQYYREEENGRGNFPPRFSGLQFPNYSSELNVNALELDDSALYLCASSLDPNTEAFFGQGTRLTVV.

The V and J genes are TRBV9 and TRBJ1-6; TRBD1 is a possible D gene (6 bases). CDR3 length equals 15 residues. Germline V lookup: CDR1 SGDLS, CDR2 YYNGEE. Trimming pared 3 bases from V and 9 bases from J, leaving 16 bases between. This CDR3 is CASSGPGAGSSPLHF. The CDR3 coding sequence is TGTGCCAGCAGCGGTCCGGGGGCAGGGAGTTCACCCCTCCACTTT.

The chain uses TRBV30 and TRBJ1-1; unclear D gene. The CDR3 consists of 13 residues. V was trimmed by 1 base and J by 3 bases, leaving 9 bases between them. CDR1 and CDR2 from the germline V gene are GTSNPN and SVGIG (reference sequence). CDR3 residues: CAWSGDRHTEAFF. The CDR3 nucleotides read TGTGCCTGGAGTGGCGACCGTCACACTGAAGCTTTCTTT.

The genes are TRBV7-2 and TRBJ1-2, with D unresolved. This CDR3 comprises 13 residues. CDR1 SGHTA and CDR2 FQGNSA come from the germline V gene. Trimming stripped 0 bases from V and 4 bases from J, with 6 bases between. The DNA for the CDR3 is TGTGCCAGCAGCTTAGCTGGGGTCTATGGCTACACCTTC. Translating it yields CASSLAGVYGYTF. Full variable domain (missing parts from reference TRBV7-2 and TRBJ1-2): GAGVSQSPSNKVTEKGKDVELRCDPISGHTALYWYRQSLGQGLEFLIYFQGNSAPDKSGLPSDRFSAERTGGSVSTLTIQRTQQEDSAVYLCASSLAGVYGYTFGSGTRLTVV.